This TCR beta chain was recorded in a study of blood T cell repertoires in COVID-19. Background on the study: Samples taken during acute and convalescent COVID-19 were collected in the United States, Italy and Spain. T cells, B-cell-depleted T cells, or PBMCs provided the cDNA or gDNA that served as material.

V was pared by 2 bases and J by 2 bases, with 13 bases between. Germline V lookup: CDR1 SGHNT, CDR2 YYREEE (reference sequence). This CDR3 comprises 15 residues. This clone was found a few times. Per the authors' pipeline: Reference gene primer amplification in the assay estimated nucleated cell counts. TCRdb's table, derived via immunoSEQ multiplex PCR, lists solely in-frame clones and lacks some. V and J calls and clone size follow that table, whereas D and trimming were derived from the DNA. Of 200,000 to 300,000 clones in the sample, 83% are singletons; the top ten hold more than 5.5%. The sequence derives from a human donor in a cohort sampled during active COVID-19. The sequenced sample consisted of peripheral blood. This rearrangement joins TRBV5-4 to TRBJ1-1; D is unresolved. CDR3 coding DNA: TGTGCCAGCAGCTTCGGCAGGCACTCAAACACTGAAGCTTTCTTT. This sequence encodes CASSFGRHSNTEAFF.